Listed below are T cell receptor beta chains from one sample, sequenced in a study of T cells after yellow fever vaccination. TCRdb ran MiXCR on the 5' RACE reads and lists one entry per CDR3 protein. This sample carries roughly 110,000 distinct CDR3 sequences, approximately 8.4% of them seen once, and the ten largest clones take over 25%. This specimen consisted of CD8+ T cells sorted from PBMCs, obtained 45 days after the yellow fever booster vaccination. The origin of the receptors is a man aged 30 to 39 who received the YFV17D yellow fever vaccine. The CDR3 runs from the conserved cysteine through the conserved F or W. The D gene is left open where the match is weak. Some rows have no size entry. The others give once, few or many, or a class for an expanded clone.

v_gene: TRBV6-5
d_gene: .
len: 13
abundance: many
j_gene: TRBJ2-7
CDR3nt: TGTGCCAGCAGTTGGACAGCCACCTACGAGCAGTACTTC
CDR3aa: CASSWTATYEQYF

v_gene: TRBV4-3
d_gene: .
len: 16
abundance: once
j_gene: TRBJ2-7
CDR3nt: TGCGCCAGCAGCCAGGTATCCCTCCGAGGGGATCGGGAGCAGTACTTC
CDR3aa: CASSQVSLRGDREQYF

v_gene: TRBV5-1
d_gene: .
len: 13
abundance: many
j_gene: TRBJ2-1
CDR3nt: TGCGCCAGCAGCTTGGCAGGGAACCTTGAGCAGTTCTTC
CDR3aa: CASSLAGNLEQFF

v_gene: TRBV5-1
d_gene: .
len: 13
abundance: many
j_gene: TRBJ1-4
CDR3nt: TGCGCCAGCAGCTTGGCCCCTAATGAAAAACTGTTTTTT
CDR3aa: CASSLAPNEKLFF

v_gene: TRBV28
d_gene: .
len: 10
abundance: many
j_gene: TRBJ2-3
CDR3nt: TGTGCCAGCAGCGCAGATACGCAGTATTTT
CDR3aa: CASSADTQYF

v_gene: TRBV4-3
d_gene: .
len: 13
abundance: many
j_gene: TRBJ2-1
CDR3nt: TGCGCCAGCAGCCAGAGGACGGGGAGTGAGCAGTTCTTC
CDR3aa: CASSQRTGSEQFF

v_gene: TRBV27
d_gene: TRBD2
len: 16
abundance: many
j_gene: TRBJ2-1
CDR3nt: TGTGCCAGCAGAATAGGCGGGACTAGCGATTACAATGAGCAGTTCTTC
CDR3aa: CASRIGGTSDYNEQFF

v_gene: TRBV29-1
d_gene: TRBD1
len: 14
abundance: many
j_gene: TRBJ1-5
CDR3nt: TGCAGCGTTGCAGGGGGAAGTAGCAATCAGCCCCAGCATTTT
CDR3aa: CSVAGGSSNQPQHF

v_gene: TRBV7-9
d_gene: TRBD2
len: 14
abundance: many
j_gene: TRBJ2-7
CDR3nt: TGTGCCAGCAGCTTAAGCGGGGCTACCTACGAGCAGTACTTC
CDR3aa: CASSLSGATYEQYF

v_gene: TRBV11-2
d_gene: .
len: 12
abundance: few
j_gene: TRBJ2-5
CDR3nt: TGTGCCAGCAGCTTAGCCCAAGAGACCCAGTACTTC
CDR3aa: CASSLAQETQYF

v_gene: TRBV20-1
d_gene: .
len: 16
abundance: .
j_gene: TRBJ2-3
CDR3nt: TGCTGTGCTAGTCGGGCAATAGGCGTAACGGCAGATACGCAGTATTTT
CDR3aa: CCASRAIGVTADTQYF

v_gene: TRBV29-1
d_gene: .
len: 10
abundance: many
j_gene: TRBJ2-3
CDR3nt: TGCAGCGTTGAGCTAGATACGCAGTATTTT
CDR3aa: CSVELDTQYF

v_gene: TRBV6-5
d_gene: .
len: 17
abundance: many
j_gene: TRBJ1-5
CDR3nt: TGTGCCAGCAGTCCCTATTGGACAGCGTATAGCAATCAGCCCCAGCATTTT
CDR3aa: CASSPYWTAYSNQPQHF

v_gene: TRBV25-1
d_gene: .
len: 15
abundance: many
j_gene: TRBJ2-3
CDR3nt: TGTGCCAGCAGTGAATCCTCCCGTCGCACAGATACGCAGTATTTT
CDR3aa: CASSESSRRTDTQYF

v_gene: TRBV24-1
d_gene: TRBD1
len: 14
abundance: many
j_gene: TRBJ2-1
CDR3nt: TGTGCCACCAGTGGATGGGACAGGGCCGGTGAGCAGTTCTTC
CDR3aa: CATSGWDRAGEQFF

v_gene: TRBV7-9
d_gene: .
len: 13
abundance: .
j_gene: TRBJ2-7
CDR3nt: TGTGCCAGCAGCCCCCGGGGAGAATACGAGCAGTACTTC
CDR3aa: CASSPRGEYEQYF

v_gene: TRBV7-8
d_gene: TRBD2
len: 15
abundance: many
j_gene: TRBJ2-5
CDR3nt: TGTGCCAGCAGCTTAGGCGGGGGGGCCGTGGAGACCCAGTACTTC
CDR3aa: CASSLGGGAVETQYF

v_gene: TRBV7-9
d_gene: .
len: 13
abundance: many
j_gene: TRBJ2-1
CDR3nt: TGTGCCAGCAGCGCACAGGGAGATAATGAGCAGTTCTTC
CDR3aa: CASSAQGDNEQFF

v_gene: TRBV7-8
d_gene: .
len: 15
abundance: many
j_gene: TRBJ2-1
CDR3nt: TGTGCCAGCAGCTTAGTTGGGAGGCCGGGAGATGAGCAGTTCTTC
CDR3aa: CASSLVGRPGDEQFF

v_gene: TRBV12-3/TRBV12-4
d_gene: TRBD2
len: 20
abundance: few
j_gene: TRBJ2-1
CDR3nt: TGTGCCAGCAGTTTTCTGGTCGAGGCTAGCGGACAAAAACCTGGGGATGAGCAGTTCTTC
CDR3aa: CASSFLVEASGQKPGDEQFF